This T cell receptor (beta chain) was recorded in a study of T-cell memory formation after mild COVID-19 (dated by TCRdb to about 2021). General notes on the study: TCR sequence clusters from the two donors were largely donor specific. Two young, previously healthy adult volunteers made up the cohort, one male and one female. In a couple of donors, T-cell clones that expanded and contracted after mild COVID-19 were tracked by sequencing TCRalpha and TCRbeta repertoires over time.

Notes on this clonotype: No antigen is known for it. No per-base quality is available; no much larger clone lies one base away.

Instrument used: Illumina NovaSeq 6000. TCRalpha and TCRbeta cDNA libraries were built by 5'RACE with constant-segment primers, adding sample barcodes and unique molecular identifiers. Trizol reagent was used to extract RNA from every sample. The libraries were amplified in two PCR steps, and the second step added a second sample barcode and Illumina TruSeq adapters. Libraries were sequenced on an Illumina NovaSeq with 2 x 150 bp paired-end reads. The authors' pipeline ran thus. The reads were demultiplexed and collapsed into UMI-guided consensus sequences using migec v1.2.7. With mixcr v2.1.11, UMI consensuses were aligned to TRA and TRB V and J templates and assembled into clonotypes. Expanded or contracted clonotypes were those called significant by both edgeR and NoisET, with noise models trained on biological replicates. For edgeR calls, the thresholds were a false discovery rate-adjusted p below 0.01 and a log2 fold-change of 1. PCA with hierarchical clustering of max-normalized trajectories of the 1000 most abundant clonotypes was used as exploratory dynamics analysis. Each responding clone was given a CD4 or CD8 phenotype based on the CD4+ and CD8+ repertoires, which had been sequenced separately. TCRdb took the public reads, trimmed them with fastp at Q25, ran MiXCR for clone calling and kept in-frame beta chains. Rows matching on CDR3 protein sequence are summarized as one entry with the most common DNA and genes. V and J calls and clone size were set by TCRdb, not the authors. Counted in this sample were around 470,000 distinct CDR3 sequences; 20% of them appeared once. In total, the top ten clones hold around 8% of the sample.

What the authors observed across the whole study: Some responding clones were detected in pre-infection memory, suggesting pre-existing cross-reactive memory T cells joined the SARS-CoV-2 response. Clones that contracted from day 15 to 85 showed balanced CD4/CD8 phenotypes, whereas a second wave of clones that expanded from day 15 to 37 leaned towards CD4+. Whether the second-wave clones peaking on day 37 were SARS-CoV-2 specific was not confirmed. Only a couple of mild cases were covered in the study, and larger cohorts including severe cases with pre-infection samples were considered necessary. Contracting CD4+ clones were found mainly in CM and EM memory subsets, while CD8+ clones were enriched in EMRA.

A distance of 10 bases separates the germline ends of V and J, which lose 3 bases and 8 bases respectively. Counted from cysteine to phenylalanine, this CDR3 has 12 amino acids. Solely the CDR3 DNA is kept, with 36 bases framed from the first base. CDR1 and CDR2 (SNHLY, FYNNEI) derive from the germline V gene. PBMCs were isolated by Ficoll-Paque density gradient centrifugation. This receptor was identified in an adult woman who had mild COVID-19 (a few samples of this study predate the infection). The sample titles of this study are shuffled in the database, so cell type and time point are left out; the donor was told from shared clones. The sequenced sample consisted of PBMCs or a T cell subset sorted from them (not recorded which). The chain was built from TRBV2 and TRBJ1-1, with no D gene named confidently. This receptor carries the CDR3 CASSDQLSEAFF. The sequenced DNA: TGTGCCAGCAGTGATCAGCTATCGGAAGCTTTCTTT.